A single sample is the source of the 32 T cell receptor beta chains below, sequenced in a study of T cell responses to AZD1222 COVID-19 vaccine. Only in-frame clones appear in the TCRdb table, and some are missing; sequencing was by immunoSEQ multiplex PCR. The sample includes around 150,000 clones, around 95% of them seen just once. The sequencing here drew on peripheral blood, taken on day 0 of AZD1222 vaccination. The receptors come from an adult in good health.

This clone appeared a single time. The chain links TRBV28 to TRBJ1-1; no clear D gene. The germline gives CDR1 MDHEN, CDR2 SYDVKM. V was pared by 6 bases and J by 4 bases, with 18 bases between. The CDR3 contains 15 residues. The CDR3 reads CASRLGGGVSTEAFF. CDR3 nucleotide sequence: TGTGCCAGCAGACTCGGCGGTGGGGTTTCCACTGAAGCTTTCTTT.

This chain connects TRBV30 to TRBJ1-5, with TRBD1 matching 10 bases. Per the germline V gene, CDR1 is GTSNPN and CDR2 is SVGIG (reference sequence). Germline trimming cut 0 bases from V and 7 bases from J; bases unmatched to any gene: 6. The CDR3 covers 15 residues. The CDR3 bases are TGTGCCTGGAGTGTGGGGACAGGGGTTTGGCAGCCCCAGCATTTT. Amino acid sequence: CAWSVGTGVWQPQHF.

V usage is TRBV11-3 and J usage is TRBJ2-1; the D is unclear. The CDR3 extends over 16 amino acids. V lost 4 bases and J 0 bases, leaving 13 bases between the germline ends. Germline lookup yields CDR1 SGHNT and CDR2 YENEEA. CDR3 sequence (DNA): TGTGCCAGCAGCTCTAGAGGACCCTCCTCCTACAATGAGCAGTTCTTC. Translated: CASSSRGPSSYNEQFF.

This sequence joins TRBV27 and TRBJ1-2; tentatively, D is TRBD1 (5 bases). This CDR3 is built from 12 residues. The germline CDR1 and CDR2 sequences are MNHEY and SMNVEV (reference sequence). V lost 6 bases, J lost 2 bases, and 7 bases lay in between. CDR3 DNA sequence: TGTGCCAGCAGGGGGGTAAACTATGGCTACACCTTC. This sequence encodes CASRGVNYGYTF.

In regard to this clone: Distinct nucleotide sequences in the sample also encode this CDR3. The chain employs TRBV5-8 and TRBJ2-5, with no clear D. The V gene's germline CDR1 is SGHTS and CDR2 YDEGEE. The CDR3 extends over 14 amino acids. Trimming removed 0 bases from V and 0 bases from J, with 6 bases in between. Here the CDR3 DNA reads TGTGCCAGCAGCTTGGGACGGTACCAAGAGACCCAGTACTTC. Amino acid sequence: CASSLGRYQETQYF.

V is TRBV6-5 and J is TRBJ2-7; D remains ambiguous. The germline V gene has CDR1 MNHEY and CDR2 SVGAGI. The CDR3 consists of 12 residues. The V and J ends lost 8 bases and 1 base respectively, with 9 bases between them. CDR3 in DNA: TGTGCCAGCTTTGGGGATTCCTACGAGCAGTACTTC. Amino acid sequence: CASFGDSYEQYF.

CDR3 in amino acids: CASTINGYTF. CDR3 nucleotides: TGTGCCAGCACCATAAACGGCTACACCTTC. The rearrangement links TRBV28 to TRBJ1-2; D is ambiguous. Between the trimmed V and J ends, which lost 7 bases and 8 bases, there was a span of 8 bases. Germline V gene lookup returns CDR1 MDHEN and CDR2 SYDVKM. The CDR3 loop spans 10 amino acids.

The V gene is TRBV6-5, the J gene TRBJ2-4, with TRBD1 matching over 9 bases. After removal of 5 bases from V and 8 bases from J, the junction contained 4 bases not matched to a gene. In germline, CDR1 is MNHEY, CDR2 SVGAGI. The CDR3 covers 13 residues. The CDR3 DNA sequence: TGTGCCAGCAGTCGGGACAGGGTGGACATTCAGTACTTC. This sequence encodes CASSRDRVDIQYF.

The genes are TRBV15 and TRBJ2-3, with 8 positions matching TRBD2. The V and J ends lost 0 bases and 1 base, in that order; junction bases with no gene match: 3. CDR3 length: 16 residues. Germline CDR1 is LNHNV and CDR2 is YYDKDF (reference sequence). The DNA for the CDR3 is TGTGCCACCAGCAGAGATGCGACTAGCGGCACAGATACGCAGTATTTT. This gives the protein CATSRDATSGTDTQYF. Together with reference TRBV15 and TRBJ2-3, the CDR3 gives the full variable domain: DAMVIQNPRYQVTQFGKPVTLSCSQTLNHNVMYWYQQKSSQAPKLLFHYYDKDFNNEADTPDNFQSRRPNTSFCFLDIRSPGLGDTAMYLCATSRDATSGTDTQYFGPGTRLTVL.

The chain has TRBV7-7 and TRBJ2-2; D may be TRBD1 (6 bases). The CDR3 spans 16 residues. Germline V gene sequence: CDR1 SSHAT, CDR2 FNYEAQ (reference sequence). V was clipped by 1 base and J by 5 bases, with 14 bases between them. The CDR3 DNA follows: TGTGCCAGCAGCTTAGTCGTGGGCCAGGGGACCGGGGAGCTGTTTTTT. Protein sequence: CASSLVVGQGTGELFF.

V gene TRBV27 combines with J gene TRBJ1-6; no definite D call. V lost 5 bases to trimming and J lost 0 bases, with 11 bases between them. This CDR3 is built from 16 residues. The germline V gene has CDR1 MNHEY and CDR2 SMNVEV (reference sequence). The DNA for the CDR3 is TGTGCCAGCAGTCCCCGCCTAAGCTCCTATAATTCACCCCTCCACTTT. It is translated as CASSPRLSSYNSPLHF.

V and J are TRBV4-1 and TRBJ1-4; no firm D call. Germline-derived CDR1 and CDR2 are MGHRA and YSYEKL. The CDR3 loop spans 15 amino acids. Trimming took off 8 bases at V and 0 bases at J, with 13 bases between the two ends. The CDR3 DNA follows: TGCGCCAGCGGGAAAGAAGATGCAACTAATGAAAAACTGTTTTTT. It yields the protein CASGKEDATNEKLFF.

The gene calls are TRBV4-2 and TRBJ2-3; TRBD2 is a possible D gene (5 bases). Trimming shortened V by 0 bases and J by 1 base, and 8 bases separated the two germline ends. The CDR3 length is 15 residues. Germline CDR1 is LGHNA and CDR2 is YNFKEQ. CDR3 DNA: TGTGCCAGCAGCCAAGATGGACTCGGCACAGATACGCAGTATTTT. It specifies CASSQDGLGTDTQYF.

The chain carries TRBV28 and TRBJ2-2, with D possibly matching TRBD1 (5 bases). Trimming took 5 bases from V and 13 from J, leaving 14 bases between them. Germline V gene sequence: CDR1 MDHEN, CDR2 SYDVKM. CDR3 size: 12 residues. The CDR3, as DNA: TGTGCCAGCAGTCTCCAAGGGGATATGCTGTTTTTT. It translates to CASSLQGDMLFF. The whole variable domain, filled in from reference TRBV28 and TRBJ2-2, reads DVKVTQSSRYLVKRTGEKVFLECVQDMDHENMFWYRQDPGLGLRLIYFSYDVKMKEKGDIPEGYSVSREKKERFSLILESASTNQTSMYLCASSLQGDMLFFGEGSRLTVL.

The chain joins TRBV10-3 to TRBJ1-2, with a tentative D call TRBD1 (6 bases). Per the germline V gene, CDR1 is ENHRY and CDR2 is SYGVKD. This CDR3 has 16 residues. Trimming shortened V by 10 bases and J by 0 bases, and 21 bases separated the two germline ends. CDR3 in amino acids: CANSPGASLSNYGYTF. CDR3 DNA sequence: TGTGCCAACTCCCCAGGGGCGAGTCTCTCTAACTATGGCTACACCTTC.

This rearrangement joins TRBV5-1 to TRBJ1-2; possible D gene TRBD1, 6 bases. Trimming stripped 4 bases from V and 0 bases from J, with 19 bases between. The germline CDR1 and CDR2 sequences are SGHRS and YFSETQ. This CDR3 region has 17 residues. The CDR3 bases are TGCGCCAGCAGCCCGTACCTGACAGGTATAGCTAACTATGGCTACACCTTC. This gives the protein CASSPYLTGIANYGYTF.

This rearrangement joins TRBV2 to TRBJ2-7, with D perhaps TRBD2 (8 bases). The CDR3 sequence is 13 residues long. Germline values: CDR1 SNHLY, CDR2 FYNNEI. Trimming cost V 7 bases and J 5 bases, with 15 bases left between them. The CDR3 loop reads CASKGTAGDEQYF. CDR3 in DNA: TGTGCCAGCAAAGGGACAGCGGGGGACGAGCAGTACTTC.

This rearrangement joins TRBV7-9 to TRBJ2-1; D not certain. CDR3 size: 14 residues. V shed 2 bases and J shed 7 bases, with 12 bases lying between them. In germline, CDR1 is SEHNR, CDR2 FQNEAQ (reference sequence). DNA for the CDR3: TGTGCCAGCAGCTTAATTTCTCAAGCTAATGAGCAGTTCTTC. Protein product: CASSLISQANEQFF.

The V call is TRBV19, the J call TRBJ1-5; D unresolved. Trimming took off 8 bases at V and 5 bases at J, with 16 bases between the two ends. The CDR3 runs 14 residues. CDR1 is LNHDA, CDR2 SQIVND, per germline (reference sequence). The CDR3: CASGGPPLYQPQHF. The CDR3, as DNA: TGTGCCAGTGGCGGGCCGCCTCTTTATCAGCCCCAGCATTTT. The full variable domain, its missing parts supplied by reference TRBV19 and TRBJ1-5, is DGGITQSPKYLFRKEGQNVTLSCEQNLNHDAMYWYRQDPGQGLRLIYYSQIVNDFQKGDIAEGYSVSREKKESFPLTVTSAQKNPTAFYLCASGGPPLYQPQHFGDGTRLSIL.

This chain joins TRBV28 and TRBJ2-7, with D maybe TRBD2 (5 bases). V was cut by 4 bases and J by 3 bases, with 13 bases left in between. This CDR3 has 14 amino acids. The germline CDR1 and CDR2 sequences are MDHEN and SYDVKM. This CDR3 reads CASSSTADFYEQYF. Here the CDR3 DNA reads TGTGCCAGCAGTTCGACCGCGGACTTCTACGAGCAGTACTTC.

The count of this clone is one. J is TRBJ2-3 and V is TRBV30, with D unresolved. The CDR3 runs 14 residues. Between the trimmed V and J ends, which lost 4 bases and 2 bases, there was a span of 13 bases. Germline V gene data show CDR1 as GTSNPN and CDR2 as SVGIG (reference sequence). The CDR3 loop reads CAWIAGRTTDTQYF. In nucleotides, the CDR3 is TGTGCCTGGATCGCCGGGCGTACCACAGATACGCAGTATTTT.

The CDR3: CASSVQGGIEAFF. In DNA form, the CDR3 reads TGTGCCAGCAGCGTGCAGGGCGGGATTGAAGCTTTCTTT. The J gene is TRBJ1-1, the V gene TRBV5-5; weak D call: TRBD1 (5 bases). The CDR3 spans 13 residues. Per germline, CDR1 SGHKS and CDR2 YYEKEE (reference sequence). The germline V and J ends were trimmed by 4 bases and 7 bases, with 14 bases remaining between them.

Turning to this clone: Other DNA variants within this sample encode the same CDR3. CDR3 nucleotides: TGTGCCAGCAGCCAGGGTTATGGCTACACCTTC. It encodes CASSQGYGYTF. V and J are TRBV3-1 (or the pseudogene TRBV3-2) and TRBJ1-2; no clear D gene. Germline assignment: CDR1 LGHDT and CDR2 YNNKEL (reference sequence). V was cut by 3 bases and J by 5 bases, with 4 bases left in between. The CDR3 is 11 amino acids.

V usage is TRBV27 and J usage is TRBJ2-4, with TRBD2 matching over 11 bases. This CDR3 is built from 18 residues. The V segment lost 5 bases and the J segment 1 base; nucleotides outside the gene matches: 10. Looked up from germline, CDR1 is MNHEY and CDR2 is SMNVEV (reference sequence). The CDR3 spells CASSPGLADLWAKNIQYF. CDR3 nucleotides: TGTGCCAGCAGTCCGGGACTAGCGGACCTCTGGGCCAAAAACATTCAGTACTTC.

This sequence joins TRBV4-2 and TRBJ2-3, with 7 bases identical to TRBD2. Germline V gene data show CDR1 as LGHNA and CDR2 as YNFKEQ. V dropped 2 bases and J dropped 6; count of bases not matched to a gene: 8. The CDR3 sequence is 15 residues long. CDR3: CASSQLAGAGDTQYF. The CDR3 DNA reads TGTGCCAGCAGCCAACTGGCGGGAGCTGGGGATACGCAGTATTTT.

The J gene is TRBJ1-3, the V gene TRBV3-1 (or the pseudogene TRBV3-2), with D unresolved. Per the germline V gene, CDR1 is LGHDT and CDR2 is YNNKEL (reference sequence). Trimming took off 7 bases at V and 2 bases at J, with 12 bases between the two ends. CDR3 length equals 14 residues. CDR3 DNA: TGTGCCAGCACCTTCCGGGCAACTGGAAACACCATATATTTT. Encoded protein: CASTFRATGNTIYF.

J is TRBJ1-2 and V is TRBV3-1 (or the pseudogene TRBV3-2); D is perhaps TRBD1 (5 bases). V was clipped by 2 bases and J by 7 bases, with 20 bases between them. Germline CDR1 is LGHDT and CDR2 is YNNKEL (reference sequence). This CDR3 has 16 amino acids. The CDR3 coding sequence is TGTGCCAGCAGCCAAAAGGGTCCTTTTGGGGCGGGTGGCTACACCTTC. This codes for CASSQKGPFGAGGYTF.

CDR3 region: CAISEKVENNEQFF. In nucleotides, the CDR3 is TGTGCCATCAGTGAGAAGGTGGAAAACAATGAGCAGTTCTTC. The rearrangement uses TRBV10-3 and TRBJ2-1; D gene ambiguous. The CDR3 sequence is 14 residues long. The V and J ends lost 2 bases and 5 bases respectively, with 10 bases between them. Germline V lookup: CDR1 ENHRY, CDR2 SYGVKD.

The chain uses TRBV10-3 and TRBJ2-5, with D possibly TRBD2 on 6 matching bases. V was trimmed by 10 bases and J by 5 bases, leaving 17 bases between them. The CDR3 contains 13 residues. Germline assignment: CDR1 ENHRY and CDR2 SYGVKD. CDR3 DNA: TGTGCCACCTCGATAACCCGGGGGGAGACCCAGTACTTC. Translated, it gives CATSITRGETQYF.

This clone was seen once. The chain combines TRBV5-1 with TRBJ2-1; TRBD2 matches 7 bases. V lost 0 bases and J lost 9; bases outside the gene matches: 9. The CDR3 sequence is 15 residues long. Germline V gene sequence: CDR1 SGHRS, CDR2 YFSETQ. CDR3 residues: CASSLASGGRGEQFF. The DNA of the CDR3 is TGCGCCAGCAGCTTGGCATCTGGCGGGAGAGGTGAGCAGTTCTTC.

This clone appeared once. The rearrangement joins TRBV5-1 to TRBJ1-4; 9 nucleotides line up with TRBD1. The CDR3 covers 17 residues. J gave up 9 bases and V 3 bases, and 15 bases lay outside the gene matches. Germline CDR1 and CDR2: SGHRS and YFSETQ. CDR3 DNA sequence: TGCGCCAGCAGCTCAAGCGTCCGGGACAGGGCAGGTCAAAAACTGTTTTTT. Translation gives CASSSSVRDRAGQKLFF.

Written as DNA, the CDR3 is TGTGCCAGTAGTCCGAGGAATGGCCCCTACAATGAGCAGTTCTTC. Encoded protein: CASSPRNGPYNEQFF. The rearrangement joins TRBV19 to TRBJ2-1; no clear D. In germline, CDR1 is LNHDA, CDR2 SQIVND (reference sequence). The ends were cut back, 5 bases at V and 2 bases at J, with 13 bases in the middle. This CDR3 has 15 amino acids.